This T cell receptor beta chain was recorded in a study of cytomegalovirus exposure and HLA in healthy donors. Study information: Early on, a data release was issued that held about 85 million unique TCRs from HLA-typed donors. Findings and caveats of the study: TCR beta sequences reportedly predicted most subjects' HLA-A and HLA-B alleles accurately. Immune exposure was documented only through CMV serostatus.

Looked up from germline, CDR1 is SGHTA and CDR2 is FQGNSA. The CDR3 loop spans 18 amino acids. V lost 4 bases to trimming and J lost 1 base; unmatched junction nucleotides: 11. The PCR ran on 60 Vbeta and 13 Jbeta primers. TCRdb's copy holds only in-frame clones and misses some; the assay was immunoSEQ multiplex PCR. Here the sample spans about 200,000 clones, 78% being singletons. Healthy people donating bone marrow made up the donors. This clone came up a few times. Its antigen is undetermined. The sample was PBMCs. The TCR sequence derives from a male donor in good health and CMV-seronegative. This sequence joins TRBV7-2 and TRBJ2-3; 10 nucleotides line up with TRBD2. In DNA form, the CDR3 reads TGTGCCAGCAGCTGGCTAGCGGGAGCGAAATATCGCACAGATACGCAGTATTTT. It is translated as CASSWLAGAKYRTDTQYF.